This TCR beta chain derives from a study of synovial regulatory T cells in juvenile arthritis. Study-level results: iaTreg TCR repertoires were largely private across patients and partially overlapped synovial Teff and blood CPL. Synovial Tregs shared more CDR3 sequences with iaTregs than other blood Tregs. Blood Treg cells that were inflammation-associated showed lower TCR diversity than other blood Treg cells.

TCRdb's table, derived via immunoSEQ multiplex PCR, lists solely in-frame clones and lacks some. Reported are under 8,000 clones; the ten largest clones contain 0.5% to 0.65%. For this clone: Its antigen is still unknown.

Patients had median age approximately 10 years, range about 2.3-22.9. The CDR3 has 14 amino acids. Nucleotide data are not available. From germline, CDR1 is LNHDA and CDR2 SQIVND (reference sequence). This clonotype originated in a donor aged 2 to 35 with juvenile idiopathic arthritis. Sequencing used Treg cells from blood. Subset: remaining (HLA-DR-negative) circulating blood Treg cells. The V call is TRBV19, the J call TRBJ1-2; TCRdb returns TRBD1, unconfirmable since there is no DNA. Here the CDR3 reads CASKVVGQLYGYTF.